This TCR beta chain was sequenced for a study of CD8 T cells in ankylosing spondylitis. As the method for making TCR beta libraries, quantitative 5'-RACE with molecular barcodes was used. Each CDR3 protein gets one entry after TCRdb re-called the 5' RACE reads with MiXCR. Altogether 150,000 to 200,000 distinct CDR3 sequences are present, over 15% being singletons, with the ten largest covering around 4%. This clonotype was observed many times. Per the germline V gene, CDR1 is SGDLS and CDR2 is YYNGEE. Trimming cost V 4 bases and J 5 bases; bases outside gene matches: 6. This CDR3 contains 14 residues.

What was sequenced was blood, either unsorted or a sorted T cell fraction (not recorded which). The origin of this receptor is a male donor aged 10-35 years with ankylosing spondylitis or in good health (not recorded which). The genes are TRBV9 and TRBJ2-7; 10 bases are shared with TRBD1. The CDR3 reads CASSPGTGVDEQYF. The CDR3, as DNA: TGTGCCAGCAGCCCAGGGACAGGGGTTGACGAGCAGTACTTC.